This TCR beta chain was identified during a study of blood T cell repertoires in COVID-19. Background on the study: The study drew acute and convalescent COVID-19 samples from the United States, Italy and Spain.

V lost 2 bases to trimming and J lost 6 bases; unmatched junction nucleotides: 5. The germline CDR1 and CDR2 sequences are MNHEY and SMNVEV (reference sequence). This CDR3 is 14 amino acids long. Clones were read by immunoSEQ multiplex PCR, and TCRdb kept only the in-frame ones, dropping some. Altogether approximately 260,000 clones are present, 80% to 95% being singletons, with the ten largest covering less than 2.5%. Each participant's cohort was designated according to participant-reported clinical history. Before being deemed recovered, Cohort 3 donors had two negative PCRs, clearance, or symptom resolution.

The specimen was PBMCs or T cells enriched from blood (not recorded which). The gene calls are TRBV27 and TRBJ2-7; the match to TRBD2 covers 9 bases. This clonotype was obtained from a woman aged 18-29 years who had recovered from COVID-19. The DNA of the CDR3 is TGTGCCAGCAGTTTAGGAGGACTAGCGAGCGAGCAGTACTTC. The encoded protein is CASSLGGLASEQYF.